This T cell receptor beta chain comes out of a study of cytomegalovirus exposure and HLA in healthy donors. General study results and limits: In vitro data verified a few CMV-associated chains as specific for CMV antigens.

13 Jbeta primers and 60 Vbeta primers were used for the PCR. Method: immunoSEQ multiplex PCR; TCRdb's copy keeps in-frame clones and lacks some. The repertoire consists of about 180,000 clones, with just under 80% occurring once and the leading ten covering about 2.1%. Regarding this clone: The antigen is undetermined.

The sequencing input was PBMCs. The sequence was collected from a woman aged 30 to 39 in good health and CMV-seronegative.

CDR3 sequence (DNA): TGTGCCATCAGTGAGGGCACAGGGTTTGGGGATGGCTACACCTTC. Translating it yields CAISEGTGFGDGYTF. The V call is TRBV10-3, the J call TRBJ1-2, with D maybe TRBD1 (6 bases). V was shortened by 2 bases and J by 6 bases, with 16 bases between the two germline ends. The CDR3 length is 15 residues. Germline loops: CDR1 ENHRY, CDR2 SYGVKD.